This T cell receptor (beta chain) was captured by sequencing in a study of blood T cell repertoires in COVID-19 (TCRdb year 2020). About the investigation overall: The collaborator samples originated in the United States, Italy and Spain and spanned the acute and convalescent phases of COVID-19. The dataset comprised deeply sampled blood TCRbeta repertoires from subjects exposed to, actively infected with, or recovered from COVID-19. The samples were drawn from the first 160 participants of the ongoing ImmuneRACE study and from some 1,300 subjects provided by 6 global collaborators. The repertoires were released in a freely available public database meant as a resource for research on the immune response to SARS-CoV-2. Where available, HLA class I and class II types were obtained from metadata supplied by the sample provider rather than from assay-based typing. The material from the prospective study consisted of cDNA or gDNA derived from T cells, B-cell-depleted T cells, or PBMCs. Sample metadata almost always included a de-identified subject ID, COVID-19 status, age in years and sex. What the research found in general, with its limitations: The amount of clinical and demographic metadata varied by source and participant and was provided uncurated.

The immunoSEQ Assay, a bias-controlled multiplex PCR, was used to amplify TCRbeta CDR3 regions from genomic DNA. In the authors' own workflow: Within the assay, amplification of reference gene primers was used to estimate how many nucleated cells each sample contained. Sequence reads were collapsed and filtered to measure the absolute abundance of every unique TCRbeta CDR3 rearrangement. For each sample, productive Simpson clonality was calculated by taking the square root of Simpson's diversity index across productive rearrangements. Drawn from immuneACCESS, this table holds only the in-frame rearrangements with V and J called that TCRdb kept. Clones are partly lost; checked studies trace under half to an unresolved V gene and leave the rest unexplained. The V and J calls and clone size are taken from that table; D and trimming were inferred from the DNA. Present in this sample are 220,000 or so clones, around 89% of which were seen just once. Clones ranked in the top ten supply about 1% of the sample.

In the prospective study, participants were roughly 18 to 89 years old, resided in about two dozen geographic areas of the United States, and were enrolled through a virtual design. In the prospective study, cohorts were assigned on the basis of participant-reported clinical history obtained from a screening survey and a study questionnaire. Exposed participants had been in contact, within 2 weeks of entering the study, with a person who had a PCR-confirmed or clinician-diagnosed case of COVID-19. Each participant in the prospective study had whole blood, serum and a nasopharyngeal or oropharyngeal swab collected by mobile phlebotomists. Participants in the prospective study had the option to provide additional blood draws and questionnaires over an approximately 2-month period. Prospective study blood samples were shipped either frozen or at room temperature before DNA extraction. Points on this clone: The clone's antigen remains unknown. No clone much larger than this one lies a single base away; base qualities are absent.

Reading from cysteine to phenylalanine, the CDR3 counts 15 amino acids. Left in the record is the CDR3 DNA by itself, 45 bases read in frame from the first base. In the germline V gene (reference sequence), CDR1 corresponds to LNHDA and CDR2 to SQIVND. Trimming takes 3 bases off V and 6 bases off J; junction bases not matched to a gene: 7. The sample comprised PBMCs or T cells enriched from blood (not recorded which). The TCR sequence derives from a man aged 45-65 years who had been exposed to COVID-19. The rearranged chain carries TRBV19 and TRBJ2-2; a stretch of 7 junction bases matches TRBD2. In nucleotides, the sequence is TGTGCCAGTAGTATGGGGGTTGGACTAGCCGGGGAGCTGTTTTTT. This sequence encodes CASSMGVGLAGELFF.